This paragraph reports one T cell receptor (beta chain). This record belongs to a study of T-cell reconstitution after alpha-beta-depleted transplantation in children. Unique molecular identifiers were used to barcode this TCRbeta library. TCRdb ran MiXCR on the PCR reads and lists one entry per CDR3 protein. The data show about 610,000 distinct CDR3 sequences, approximately 10% seen once. This receptor was obtained from a human donor who donated a stem cell graft to a child with acute myeloid leukemia. Sequenced here: PBMCs from the stem cell graft donor, sampled from the stem cell graft.

The CDR3 region is CASSERKGSNEQFF. The CDR3 DNA reads as TGTGCCAGCAGTGAAAGGAAAGGGTCAAATGAGCAGTTCTTC. The chain has TRBV2 and TRBJ2-1; D is uncertain. Germline V gives CDR1 SNHLY, CDR2 FYNNEI. Trimming left V 2 bases short and J 7 bases short, with 12 bases between. The CDR3 consists of 14 residues.